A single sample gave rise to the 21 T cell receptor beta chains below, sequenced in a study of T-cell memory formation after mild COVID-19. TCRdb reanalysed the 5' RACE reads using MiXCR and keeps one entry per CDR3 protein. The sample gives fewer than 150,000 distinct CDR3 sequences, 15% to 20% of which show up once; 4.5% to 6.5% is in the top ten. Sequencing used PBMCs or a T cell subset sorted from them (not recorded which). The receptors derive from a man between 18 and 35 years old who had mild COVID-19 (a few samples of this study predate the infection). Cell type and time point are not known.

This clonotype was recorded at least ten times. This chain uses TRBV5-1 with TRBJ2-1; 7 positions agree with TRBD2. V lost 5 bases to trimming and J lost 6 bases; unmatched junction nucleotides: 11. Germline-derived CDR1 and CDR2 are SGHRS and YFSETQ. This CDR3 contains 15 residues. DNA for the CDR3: TGCGCCAGCAGGTCCGGGACTAACTTAGGCAATGAGCAGTTCTTC. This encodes CASRSGTNLGNEQFF.

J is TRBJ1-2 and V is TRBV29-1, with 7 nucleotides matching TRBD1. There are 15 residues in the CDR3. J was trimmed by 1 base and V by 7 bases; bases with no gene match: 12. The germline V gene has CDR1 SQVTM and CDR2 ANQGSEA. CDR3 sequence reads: CSGYEGQGVNYGYTF. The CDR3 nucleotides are TGCAGCGGGTACGAGGGCCAGGGGGTTAACTATGGCTACACCTTC.

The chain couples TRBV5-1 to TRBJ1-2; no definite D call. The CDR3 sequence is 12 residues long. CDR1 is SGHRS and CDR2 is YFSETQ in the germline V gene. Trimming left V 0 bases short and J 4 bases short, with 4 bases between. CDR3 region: CASSLEAYGYTF. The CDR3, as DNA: TGCGCCAGCAGCTTGGAGGCCTATGGCTACACCTTC.

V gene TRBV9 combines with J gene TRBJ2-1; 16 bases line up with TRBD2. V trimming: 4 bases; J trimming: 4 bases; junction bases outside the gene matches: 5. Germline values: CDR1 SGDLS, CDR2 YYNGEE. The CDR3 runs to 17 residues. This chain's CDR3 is CASSPGTSGGDYNEQFF. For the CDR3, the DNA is TGTGCCAGCAGCCCTGGGACTAGCGGGGGGGATTACAATGAGCAGTTCTTC.

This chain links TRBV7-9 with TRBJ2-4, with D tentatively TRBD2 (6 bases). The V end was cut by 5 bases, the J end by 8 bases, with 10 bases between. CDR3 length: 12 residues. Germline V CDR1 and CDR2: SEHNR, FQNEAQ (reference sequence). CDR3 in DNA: TGTGCCAGCAGCCTGTCGGGAGACATTCAGTACTTC. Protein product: CASSLSGDIQYF.

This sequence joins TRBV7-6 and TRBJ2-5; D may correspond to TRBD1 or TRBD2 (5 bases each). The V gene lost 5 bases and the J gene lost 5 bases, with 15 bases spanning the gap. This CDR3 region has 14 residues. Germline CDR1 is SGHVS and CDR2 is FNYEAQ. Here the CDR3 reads CASSPRDAGETQYF. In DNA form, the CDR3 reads TGTGCCAGCAGCCCCCGGGACGCTGGGGAGACCCAGTACTTC.

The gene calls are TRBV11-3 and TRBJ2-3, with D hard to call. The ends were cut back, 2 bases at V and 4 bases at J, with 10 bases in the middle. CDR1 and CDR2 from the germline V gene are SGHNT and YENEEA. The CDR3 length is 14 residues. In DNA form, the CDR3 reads TGTGCCAGCAGCTTAACTGGTAGGGCAGATACGCAGTATTTT. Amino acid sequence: CASSLTGRADTQYF.

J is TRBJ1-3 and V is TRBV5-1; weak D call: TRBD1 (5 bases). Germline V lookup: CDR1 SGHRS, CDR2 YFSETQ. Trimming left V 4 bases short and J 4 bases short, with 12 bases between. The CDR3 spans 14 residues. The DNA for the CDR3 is TGCGCCAGCAGCAGCGGGACGGAGGGAAACACCATATATTTT. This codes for CASSSGTEGNTIYF.

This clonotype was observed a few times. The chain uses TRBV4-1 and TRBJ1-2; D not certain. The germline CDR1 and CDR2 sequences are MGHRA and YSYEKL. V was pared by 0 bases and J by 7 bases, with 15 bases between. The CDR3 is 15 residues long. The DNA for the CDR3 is TGCGCCAGCAGCCAAGATGCGGGGTTACGGGGTGGCTACACCTTC. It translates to CASSQDAGLRGGYTF.

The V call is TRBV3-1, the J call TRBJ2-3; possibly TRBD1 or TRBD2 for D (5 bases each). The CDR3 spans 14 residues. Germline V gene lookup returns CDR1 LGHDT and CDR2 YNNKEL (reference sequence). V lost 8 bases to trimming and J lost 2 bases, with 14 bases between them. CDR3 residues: CASGTASYTDTQYF. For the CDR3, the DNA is TGTGCCAGCGGGACGGCTTCCTACACAGATACGCAGTATTTT.

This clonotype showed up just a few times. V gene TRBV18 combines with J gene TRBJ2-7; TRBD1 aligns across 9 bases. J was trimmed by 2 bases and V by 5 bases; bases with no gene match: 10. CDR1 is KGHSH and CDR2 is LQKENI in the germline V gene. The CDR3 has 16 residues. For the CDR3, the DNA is TGTGCCAGCTCATCTCCATCAAGGACAGGGGCCTACGAGCAGTACTTC. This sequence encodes CASSSPSRTGAYEQYF.

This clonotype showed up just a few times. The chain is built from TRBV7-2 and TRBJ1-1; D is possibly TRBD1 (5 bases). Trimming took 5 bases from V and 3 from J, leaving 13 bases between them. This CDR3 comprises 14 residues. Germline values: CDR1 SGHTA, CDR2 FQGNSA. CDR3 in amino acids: CASSQRWGDTEAFF. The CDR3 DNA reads TGTGCCAGCAGCCAGCGGTGGGGGGACACTGAAGCTTTCTTT.

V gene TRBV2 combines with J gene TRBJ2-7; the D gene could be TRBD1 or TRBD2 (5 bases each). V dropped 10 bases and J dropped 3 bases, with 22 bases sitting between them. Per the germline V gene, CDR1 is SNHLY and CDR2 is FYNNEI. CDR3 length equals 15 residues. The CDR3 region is CAIRNPGTNIYEQYV. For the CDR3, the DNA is TGTGCCATCAGAAATCCCGGGACCAACATCTACGAGCAGTACGTC.

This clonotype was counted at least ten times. CDR3 DNA sequence: TGCGCCAGCAGCCAAGATCGGGCGGGTTATACGCAGTATTTT. Amino acids: CASSQDRAGYTQYF. The chain couples TRBV4-3 to TRBJ2-3; D may be TRBD2 (5 bases). V was cut by 0 bases and J by 7 bases, with 11 bases left in between. The germline CDR1 and CDR2 sequences are LGHNA and YSLEER. The CDR3 runs 14 residues.

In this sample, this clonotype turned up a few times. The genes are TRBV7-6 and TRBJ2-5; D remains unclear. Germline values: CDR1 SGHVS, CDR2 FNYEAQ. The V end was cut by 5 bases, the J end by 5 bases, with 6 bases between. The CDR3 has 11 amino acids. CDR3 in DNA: TGTGCCAGCAGCCAGATGGAGACCCAGTACTTC. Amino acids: CASSQMETQYF.

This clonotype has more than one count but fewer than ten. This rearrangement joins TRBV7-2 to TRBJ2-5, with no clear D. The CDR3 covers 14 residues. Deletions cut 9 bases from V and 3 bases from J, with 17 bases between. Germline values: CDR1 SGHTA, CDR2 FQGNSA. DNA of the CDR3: TGTGCCAGTCACCTAGGCAACCCAAAAGAGACCCAGTACTTC. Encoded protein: CASHLGNPKETQYF.

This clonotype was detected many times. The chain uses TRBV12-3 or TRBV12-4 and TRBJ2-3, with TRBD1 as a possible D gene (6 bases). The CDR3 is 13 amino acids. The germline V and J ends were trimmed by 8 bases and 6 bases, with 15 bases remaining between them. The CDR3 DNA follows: TGTGCCAGCGCGACGTGGGACACGGATACGCAGTATTTT. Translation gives CASATWDTDTQYF.

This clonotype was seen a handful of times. The CDR3 is CASSSPGLMFSNTGELFF. The CDR3, as DNA: TGTGCCAGCAGTTCCCCGGGACTAATGTTTTCGAACACCGGGGAGCTGTTTTTT. The rearrangement uses TRBV12-3 or TRBV12-4 and TRBJ2-2; 7 bases are a match to TRBD2. This CDR3 has 18 amino acids. With 4 bases clipped from V and 0 bases from J, the junction kept 11 bases outside the gene matches.

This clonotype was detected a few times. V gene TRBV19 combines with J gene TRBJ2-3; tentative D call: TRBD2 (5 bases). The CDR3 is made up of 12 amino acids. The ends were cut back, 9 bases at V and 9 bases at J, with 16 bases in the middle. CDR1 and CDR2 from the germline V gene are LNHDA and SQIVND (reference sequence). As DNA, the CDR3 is TGTGCCAGCTCACATGCGTCGGGGACGCAGTATTTT. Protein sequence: CASSHASGTQYF.

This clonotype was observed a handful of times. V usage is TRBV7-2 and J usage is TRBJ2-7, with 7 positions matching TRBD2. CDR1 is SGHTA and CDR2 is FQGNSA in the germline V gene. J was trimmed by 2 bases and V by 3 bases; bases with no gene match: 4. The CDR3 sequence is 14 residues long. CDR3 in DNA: TGTGCCAGCAGCTTTCGGGGGGAAACCTACGAGCAGTACTTC. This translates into CASSFRGETYEQYF.

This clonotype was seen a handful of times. In DNA, the CDR3 is TGCGCCAGCAGCTTATGGACCGCCGCAACTAATGAAAAACTGTTTTTT. This sequence encodes CASSLWTAATNEKLFF. The genes are TRBV5-1 and TRBJ1-4; D is unclear. From germline, CDR1 is SGHRS and CDR2 YFSETQ. The V and J ends lost 2 bases and 0 bases respectively, with 11 bases between them. This CDR3 contains 16 residues.